This TCR beta chain was obtained from a study of CD8 T cells in ankylosing spondylitis (dated 2017 in TCRdb). Background for the entire study: T cell receptor beta repertoires were profiled in healthy donors and ankylosing spondylitis patients so that disease-linked TCR variants could be found. Peripheral blood samples were taken, and synovial fluid was additionally collected from ankylosing spondylitis patients. The whole study cohort included 108 healthy donors and about two dozen ankylosing spondylitis patients. Summary of the overall study and its limitations: The disease-linked clones were reported to be significantly enriched in matched synovial fluid samples from ankylosing spondylitis patients. Blood from ankylosing spondylitis patients appeared to be characterized by a TCR beta motif made up of seven or eight highly homologous amino acid variants. The disease-linked clones showed a CD8+ phenotype and occurred at relatively low frequencies in peripheral blood. Some TCR beta motif variants had previously been reported in synovial fluid and blood of reactive arthritis patients, which suggested common disease-initiation mechanisms.

This clonotype occurred many times. There is no known antigen for this receptor. Base quality data are lacking; no much larger clone is found one base away. The listed sequencing device is Illumina HiSeq 2500. Quantitative 5'-RACE with molecular barcodes was used to prepare TCR beta libraries. The original pipeline was this. Disease-linked TCR variants were identified with a new computational method built on a probabilistic model of VDJ rearrangement. TCRdb cleaned the public reads at Q25 with fastp, built clones with MiXCR and kept in-frame beta chains. One record per CDR3 amino acid sequence lists the most common genes and DNA. TCRdb's processing, not the study's, gives the V and J calls here. This sample has fewer than 550,000 distinct CDR3 sequences in its table, and approximately 5.3% of those were observed once. The ten top clones hold 3% to 4% of the sample. The CDR3 runs 15 amino acids, cysteine and phenylalanine included. Only the CDR3 part of the read is kept: 45 bases, read in frame from the first base. CDR1 SGHRS and CDR2 YFSETQ were looked up in the germline V gene. Clipping removes 4 bases from V and 2 bases from J, with 4 as the unmatched junction base count.

The sequenced sample was blood, either unsorted or a sorted T cell fraction (not recorded which). The chain links TRBV5-1 with TRBJ1-4; 8 central nucleotides agree with TRBD1. This TCR came from a male donor with ankylosing spondylitis. At the DNA level, the sequence is TGCGCCAGCAGCATCCGACAGGGGACTAATGAAAAACTGTTTTTT. It translates as CASSIRQGTNEKLFF.